The T cell receptor (beta chain) described here comes from a study of blood T cell repertoires in COVID-19. About the study: Acute and convalescent COVID-19 samples came from the United States, Italy and Spain.

This clone has only one observation. Self-reported history from a screening survey and questionnaire set each donor's cohort. Method: immunoSEQ multiplex PCR; TCRdb's copy keeps in-frame clones and lacks some. Here the sample spans over 200,000 clones, approximately 90% being singletons. Germline V gives CDR1 SGDLS, CDR2 YYNGEE. The CDR3 sequence is 15 residues long. J gave up 6 bases and V 3 bases, and 5 bases lay outside the gene matches. The chain employs TRBV9 and TRBJ2-3, with 12 bases matching TRBD2. This sequence originates from a man between 40 and 49 years old who had recovered from COVID-19. Source material: PBMCs or T cells enriched from blood (not recorded which). CDR3 bases: TGTGCCAGCAGCGCTAGCGGGGGGGCCGGTGATACGCAGTATTTT. It yields the protein CASSASGGAGDTQYF.